What follows are 22 T cell receptor beta chains derived from one specimen sequenced in a study of PD-1 blockade in classical Hodgkin lymphoma (dated by TCRdb to about 2020). What this sample's time point label stands for: cycle 1 day 1 (C1D1), immediately before nivolumab initiation. Every trial patient had relapsed following autologous stem cell transplantation, and prior brentuximab vedotin exposure was what differed among cohorts A, B and C. Preparation of the library involved the immunoSEQ multiplex PCR assay. Entries here come from immuneACCESS through TCRdb and include only in-frame sequences with V and J called. Some clones fail to appear in such tables; in the studies checked, an unresolved V gene covers under half of the shortfall, and the cause of the remainder is unknown. This sample comprises about 40,000 clones, 87% of them detected only once. Of the sample, roughly 10% is held by the ten largest clones.

This specimen consisted of peripheral blood mononuclear cells (PBMCs), obtained at baseline. These TCRs come from a human donor with classical Hodgkin lymphoma.

This chain uses TRBV6-6 with TRBJ1-3, with D uncertain. Per germline, CDR1 MNHNY and CDR2 SVGAGI (reference sequence). Deletions cut 6 bases from V and 0 bases from J, with 12 bases between. This CDR3 is built from 15 residues. In DNA, the CDR3 is TGTGCCAGCAGAAGCGGGATGTTCTCTGGAAACACCATATATTTT. It specifies CASRSGMFSGNTIYF.

The chain combines TRBV6-5 with TRBJ2-3; 15 bases fit TRBD2. This CDR3 is 15 amino acids long. Unmatched junction bases numbered 3, after V lost 4 bases and J lost 7 bases. The germline gives CDR1 MNHEY, CDR2 SVGAGI. In nucleotides, the CDR3 is TGTGCCAGCAGTTGGACTAGCGGGAGGGGTAATACGCAGTATTTT. It encodes CASSWTSGRGNTQYF.

The gene calls are TRBV7-8 and TRBJ2-1, with a weak D call TRBD1 (5 bases). The CDR3 is 13 residues long. Germline CDR1 SGHVS, CDR2 FQNEAQ. The V and J ends lost 2 bases and 8 bases respectively, with 10 bases between them. The CDR3 is CASSLSRVDEQFF. The CDR3 region has the DNA TGTGCCAGCAGCTTATCCAGGGTCGATGAGCAGTTCTTC.

The gene calls are TRBV5-5 and TRBJ1-4, with 10 bases aligning to TRBD1. Trimming took 2 bases from V and 8 from J; bases not matched to a gene: 6. The CDR3 loop spans 15 amino acids. Per germline, CDR1 SGHKS and CDR2 YYEKEE (reference sequence). As DNA, the CDR3 is TGTGCCAGCAGCTTCTCGGACAGGGGGAGGGAAAAACTGTTTTTT. Amino acid sequence: CASSFSDRGREKLFF.

This clone was recorded only once. The V call is TRBV5-1, the J call TRBJ2-1; D unresolved. Germline CDR1 reads SGHRS; CDR2 reads YFSETQ. Trimming took 4 bases from V and 7 from J, leaving 9 bases between them. The CDR3 contains 12 residues. CDR3 protein: CASSDTFNEQFF. The CDR3 region has the DNA TGCGCCAGCAGCGATACCTTTAATGAGCAGTTCTTC.

The chain recombines TRBV28 with TRBJ2-7, with D perhaps TRBD2 (7 bases). The CDR3 runs to 16 residues. Trimming cost V 4 bases and J 6 bases, with 22 bases left between them. Germline CDR1 is MDHEN and CDR2 is SYDVKM. CDR3: CASSSILQGTTREQYF. CDR3 sequence (DNA): TGTGCCAGCAGTTCGATACTGCAGGGGACTACTCGCGAGCAGTACTTC.

This chain joins TRBV19 and TRBJ2-7; D unresolved. V was clipped by 3 bases and J by 4 bases, with 16 bases between them. Germline V gene sequence: CDR1 LNHDA, CDR2 SQIVND (reference sequence). This CDR3 spans 15 amino acids. CDR3 sequence (DNA): TGTGCCAGTAGTATCGCACCCCGTCCCGTTTACGAGCAGTACTTC. The encoded protein is CASSIAPRPVYEQYF.

V is TRBV7-9 and J is TRBJ2-3, with 11 bases that match TRBD2. The CDR3 has 15 residues. The V segment lost 1 base and the J segment 6 bases; nucleotides outside the gene matches: 3. Germline V lookup: CDR1 SEHNR, CDR2 FQNEAQ (reference sequence). CDR3 protein: CASSLVASGRDTQYF. CDR3 nucleotide sequence: TGTGCCAGCAGCTTAGTGGCTAGCGGGAGGGATACGCAGTATTTT.

The chain is built from TRBV28 and TRBJ2-5; possible D gene TRBD2, 6 bases. V was trimmed by 6 bases and J by 6 bases, leaving 17 bases between them. The germline V gene encodes CDR1 MDHEN and CDR2 SYDVKM. The CDR3 has 14 amino acids. CDR3 sequence: CASRLPGLVQTQYF. CDR3 nucleotide sequence: TGTGCCAGCAGACTTCCGGGACTCGTGCAGACCCAGTACTTC.

The rearrangement links TRBV7-9 to TRBJ1-6; D remains ambiguous. The CDR3 is made up of 13 amino acids. The V gene's germline CDR1 is SEHNR and CDR2 FQNEAQ (reference sequence). Trimming stripped 0 bases from V and 7 bases from J, with 4 bases between. CDR3 loop: CASSLAPNSPLHF. The CDR3 region has the DNA TGTGCCAGCAGCTTAGCCCCAAATTCACCCCTCCACTTT. Using reference TRBV7-9 and TRBJ1-6 for the parts outside the CDR3, the full variable domain is DTGVSQNPRHKITKRGQNVTFRCDPISEHNRLYWYRQTLGQGPEFLTYFQNEAQLEKSRLLSDRFSAERPKGSFSTLEIQRTEQGDSAMYLCASSLAPNSPLHFGNGTRLTVT.

This clone has just one count. The V and J genes are TRBV25-1 and TRBJ1-1, with D possibly being TRBD1 (5 bases). Germline-derived CDR1 and CDR2 are MGHDK and SYGVNS. V was clipped by 0 bases and J by 1 base, with 15 bases between them. CDR3 length equals 17 residues. CDR3 in DNA: TGTGCCAGCAGTGAATACCCCCGGCGGGGCCCGAACACTGAAGCTTTCTTT. It specifies CASSEYPRRGPNTEAFF.

The chain has TRBV12-5 and TRBJ1-1; a possible D gene is TRBD1 (6 bases). The CDR3 contains 15 residues. The V end lost 0 bases, the J end lost 4 bases, and 12 bases lay between the germline ends. CDR1 and CDR2 (germline): LGHNT, FRNRAP. CDR3 nucleotides: TGTGCTAGTGGTTTGGTACGAGGGGGGACCACTGAAGCTTTCTTT. Translating gives CASGLVRGGTTEAFF. Supplemented by reference TRBV12-5 and TRBJ1-1, the full variable domain reads DARVTQTPRHKVTEMGQEVTMRCQPILGHNTVFWYRQTMMQGLELLAYFRNRAPLDDSGMPKDRFSAEMPDATLATLKIQPSEPRDSAVYFCASGLVRGGTTEAFFGQGTRLTVV.

The chain recombines TRBV15 with TRBJ2-2; D not certain. CDR1 LNHNV and CDR2 YYDKDF come from the germline V gene (reference sequence). CDR3 length: 13 residues. Trimming cost V 9 bases and J 7 bases, with 15 bases left between them. The CDR3 nucleotides read TGTGCCACTAGCCCGACGAGCTACGGGGAGCTGTTTTTT. It specifies CATSPTSYGELFF.

This clone was seen a single time. The chain links TRBV6-6 to TRBJ2-7, with TRBD1 identical over 9 bases. Looked up from germline, CDR1 is MNHNY and CDR2 is SVGAGI (reference sequence). The trim removed 7 bases at V and 4 bases at J, leaving 8 bases unmatched. The CDR3 totals 14 residues. The CDR3 DNA reads as TGTGCCAGCACCCCAGGGACAGGGCTGTACGAGCAGTACTTC. Translating it yields CASTPGTGLYEQYF.

The chain joins TRBV18 to TRBJ2-3, with 9 bases that match TRBD2. From germline, CDR1 is KGHSH and CDR2 LQKENI. CDR3 length: 15 residues. Losses at the gene ends were 0 bases for V and 6 bases for J; bases not matched to a gene: 4. CDR3 bases: TGTGCCAGCTCACCACCGGCGGGGGGGCATGATACGCAGTATTTT. This gives the protein CASSPPAGGHDTQYF.

J is TRBJ1-2 and V is TRBV4-1; 10 positions match TRBD1. The CDR3 length is 14 residues. Germline V CDR1 and CDR2: MGHRA, YSYEKL. Trimming cost V 4 bases and J 3 bases; bases outside gene matches: 2. The CDR3 bases are TGCGCCAGCAGCCCCGGACAGGGGGACTATGGCTACACCTTC. It encodes CASSPGQGDYGYTF.

CDR3 residues: CANPSTENYGYTF. CDR3 DNA: TGTGCCAACCCGTCGACAGAAAACTATGGCTACACCTTC. The rearrangement uses TRBV2 and TRBJ1-2; TRBD1 is a possible D gene (5 bases). The CDR3 sequence is 13 residues long. The V and J ends lost 10 bases and 2 bases respectively, with 14 bases between them. Germline CDR1 reads SNHLY; CDR2 reads FYNNEI.

This clone was counted a single time. This chain joins TRBV28 and TRBJ2-7; possible D gene TRBD2, 5 bases. Trimming took off 2 bases at V and 1 base at J, with 12 bases between the two ends. Germline CDR1 is MDHEN and CDR2 is SYDVKM. This CDR3 contains 15 residues. For the CDR3, the DNA is TGTGCCAGCAGTTTAGTGGGAGTCTGGTCCTACGAGCAGTACTTC. Translated: CASSLVGVWSYEQYF.

This clone occurred once. The gene calls are TRBV9 and TRBJ1-2; TRBD1 matches at 7 bases. The CDR3 runs to 14 residues. Per germline, CDR1 SGDLS and CDR2 YYNGEE. J was trimmed by 4 bases and V by 0 bases; bases with no gene match: 3. The CDR3 sequence: CASSVDQGGYGYTF. The CDR3 nucleotides read TGTGCCAGCAGCGTAGACCAGGGGGGCTATGGCTACACCTTC.

Only one count was recorded for this clone. The rearrangement joins TRBV27 to TRBJ1-6, with D unclear. Trimming removed 5 bases from V and 8 bases from J, with 10 bases in between. Looked up from germline, CDR1 is MNHEY and CDR2 is SMNVEV (reference sequence). CDR3 length: 13 amino acids. The chain's CDR3 is CASSLRGYSPLHF. As DNA, the CDR3 is TGTGCCAGCAGTCTGAGAGGGTATTCACCCCTCCACTTT.

The chain uses TRBV7-2 and TRBJ2-5; D call uncertain. V shed 0 bases and J shed 5 bases, with 13 bases lying between them. The V gene's germline CDR1 is SGHTA and CDR2 FQGNSA. The CDR3 contains 15 residues. CDR3 in amino acids: CASSLALQSSETQYF. CDR3 nucleotide sequence: TGTGCCAGCAGCTTAGCGTTGCAGTCAAGTGAGACCCAGTACTTC.

The gene calls are TRBV6-1 and TRBJ2-1; D may be TRBD1 (6 bases). This CDR3 is 13 amino acids long. Trimming cost V 8 bases and J 3 bases, with 11 bases left between them. From germline, CDR1 is MNHNS and CDR2 SASEGT. CDR3 DNA sequence: TGTGCCAGCTCGTGGGACAACTACAATGAGCAGTTCTTC. It yields the protein CASSWDNYNEQFF.